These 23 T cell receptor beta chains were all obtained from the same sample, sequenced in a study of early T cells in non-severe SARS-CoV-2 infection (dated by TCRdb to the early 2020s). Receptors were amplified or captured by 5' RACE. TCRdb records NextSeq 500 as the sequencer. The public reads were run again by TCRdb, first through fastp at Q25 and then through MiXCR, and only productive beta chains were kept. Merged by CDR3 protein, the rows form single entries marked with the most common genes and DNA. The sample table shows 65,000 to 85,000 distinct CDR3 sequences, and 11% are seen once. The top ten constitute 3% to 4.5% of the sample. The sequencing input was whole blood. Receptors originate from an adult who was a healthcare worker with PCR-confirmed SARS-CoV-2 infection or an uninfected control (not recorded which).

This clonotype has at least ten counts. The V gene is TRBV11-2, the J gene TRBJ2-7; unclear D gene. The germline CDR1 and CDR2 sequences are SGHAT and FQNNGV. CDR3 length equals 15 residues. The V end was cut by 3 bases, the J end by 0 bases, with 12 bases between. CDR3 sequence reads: CASSFAGRSSYEQYF. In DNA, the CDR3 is TGTGCCAGCAGCTTCGCAGGTCGTAGCTCCTACGAGCAGTACTTC.

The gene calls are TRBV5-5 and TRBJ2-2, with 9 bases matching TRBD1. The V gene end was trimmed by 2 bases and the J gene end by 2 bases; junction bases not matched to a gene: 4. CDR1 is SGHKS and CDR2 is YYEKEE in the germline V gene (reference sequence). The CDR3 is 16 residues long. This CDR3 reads CASSLYRGLNTGELFF. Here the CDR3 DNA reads TGTGCCAGCAGCTTATACAGGGGGCTAAACACCGGGGAGCTGTTTTTT.

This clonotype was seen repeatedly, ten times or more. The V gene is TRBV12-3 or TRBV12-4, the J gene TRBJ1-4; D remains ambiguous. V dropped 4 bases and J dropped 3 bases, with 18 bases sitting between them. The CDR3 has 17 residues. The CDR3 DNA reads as TGTGCCAGCAGTTGGGGAACAAGGGCGCTTTCTAATGAAAAACTGTTTTTT. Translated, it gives CASSWGTRALSNEKLFF.

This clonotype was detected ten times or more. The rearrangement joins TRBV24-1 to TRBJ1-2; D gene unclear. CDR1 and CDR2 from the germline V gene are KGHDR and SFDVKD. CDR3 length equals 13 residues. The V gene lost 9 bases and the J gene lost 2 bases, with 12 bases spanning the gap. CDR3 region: CATVNSRNYGYTF. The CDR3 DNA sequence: TGTGCCACCGTGAATTCCAGAAACTATGGCTACACCTTC.

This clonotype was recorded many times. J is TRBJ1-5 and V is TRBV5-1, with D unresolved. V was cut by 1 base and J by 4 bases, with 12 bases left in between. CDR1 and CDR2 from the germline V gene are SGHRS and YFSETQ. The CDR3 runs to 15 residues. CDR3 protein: CASSLSGDLNQPQHF. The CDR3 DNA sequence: TGCGCCAGCAGCTTGTCGGGAGACCTAAATCAGCCCCAGCATTTT.

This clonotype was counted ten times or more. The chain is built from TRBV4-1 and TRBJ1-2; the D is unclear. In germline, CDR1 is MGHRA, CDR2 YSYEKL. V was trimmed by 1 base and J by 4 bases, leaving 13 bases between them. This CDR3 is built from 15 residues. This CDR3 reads CASSQADELAYGYTF. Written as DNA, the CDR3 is TGCGCCAGCAGCCAAGCTGACGAGCTGGCCTATGGCTACACCTTC.

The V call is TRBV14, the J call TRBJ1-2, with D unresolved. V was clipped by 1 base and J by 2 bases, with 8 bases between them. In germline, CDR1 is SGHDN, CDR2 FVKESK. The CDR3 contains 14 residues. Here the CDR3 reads CASSQAAGNYGYTF. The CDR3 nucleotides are TGTGCCAGCAGCCAAGCAGCGGGGAACTATGGCTACACCTTC.

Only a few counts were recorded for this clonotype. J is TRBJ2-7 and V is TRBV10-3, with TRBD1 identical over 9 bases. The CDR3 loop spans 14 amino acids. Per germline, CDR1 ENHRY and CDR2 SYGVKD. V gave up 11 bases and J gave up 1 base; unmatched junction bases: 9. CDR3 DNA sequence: TGTGCCGCGGAACCGGGACAGGGTTCCTACGAGCAGTACTTC. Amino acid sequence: CAAEPGQGSYEQYF.

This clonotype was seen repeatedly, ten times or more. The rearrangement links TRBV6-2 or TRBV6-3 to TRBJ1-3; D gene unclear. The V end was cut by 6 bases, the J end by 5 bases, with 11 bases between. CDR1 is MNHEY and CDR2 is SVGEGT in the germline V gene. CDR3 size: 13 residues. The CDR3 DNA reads TGTGCCAGCAGCCTGGGTCTTCGAAACACCATATATTTT. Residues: CASSLGLRNTIYF.

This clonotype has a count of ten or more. CDR3 loop: CSARGGFSGTEAFF. CDR3 sequence (DNA): TGCAGTGCTAGGGGTGGTTTTTCGGGGACTGAAGCTTTCTTT. The chain recombines TRBV20-1 with TRBJ1-1; unclear D gene. The germline V and J ends were trimmed by 3 bases and 5 bases, with 16 bases remaining between them. CDR1 is DFQATT and CDR2 is SNEGSKA in the germline V gene (reference sequence). The CDR3 is 14 amino acids.

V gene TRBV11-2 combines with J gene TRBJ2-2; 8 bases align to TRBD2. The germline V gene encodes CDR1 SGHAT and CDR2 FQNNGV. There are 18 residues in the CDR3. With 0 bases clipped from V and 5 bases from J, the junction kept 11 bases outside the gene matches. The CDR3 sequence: CASSLDMEAGVETGELFF. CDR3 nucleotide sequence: TGTGCCAGCAGCTTAGATATGGAAGCGGGAGTTGAAACCGGGGAGCTGTTTTTT.

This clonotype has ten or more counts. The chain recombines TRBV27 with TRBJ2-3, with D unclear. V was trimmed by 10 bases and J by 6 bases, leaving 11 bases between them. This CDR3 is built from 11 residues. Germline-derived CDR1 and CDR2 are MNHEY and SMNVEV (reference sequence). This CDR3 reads CATFYGDTQYF. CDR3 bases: TGTGCCACCTTCTATGGCGATACGCAGTATTTT.

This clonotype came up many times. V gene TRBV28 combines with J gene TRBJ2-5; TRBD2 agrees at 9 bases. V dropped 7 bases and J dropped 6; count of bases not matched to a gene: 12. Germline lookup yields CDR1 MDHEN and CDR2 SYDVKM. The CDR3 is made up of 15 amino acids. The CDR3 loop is CASISAAGGPQTQYF. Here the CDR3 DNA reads TGTGCCAGCATCTCTGCGGCGGGAGGGCCGCAGACCCAGTACTTC.

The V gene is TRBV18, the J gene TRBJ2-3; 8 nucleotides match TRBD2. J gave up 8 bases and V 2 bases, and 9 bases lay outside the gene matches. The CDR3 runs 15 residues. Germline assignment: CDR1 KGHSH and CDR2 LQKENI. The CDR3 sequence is CASSPVTSAGRTQYF. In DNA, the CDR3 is TGTGCCAGCTCACCAGTGACTAGCGCGGGGCGTACGCAGTATTTT.

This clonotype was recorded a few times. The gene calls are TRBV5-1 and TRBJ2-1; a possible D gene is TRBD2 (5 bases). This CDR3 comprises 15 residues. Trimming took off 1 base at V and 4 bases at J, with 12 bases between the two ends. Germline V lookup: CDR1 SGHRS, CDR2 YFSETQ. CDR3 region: CASSLSLGHYNEQFF. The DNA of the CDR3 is TGCGCCAGCAGCTTGTCACTAGGGCATTACAATGAGCAGTTCTTC.

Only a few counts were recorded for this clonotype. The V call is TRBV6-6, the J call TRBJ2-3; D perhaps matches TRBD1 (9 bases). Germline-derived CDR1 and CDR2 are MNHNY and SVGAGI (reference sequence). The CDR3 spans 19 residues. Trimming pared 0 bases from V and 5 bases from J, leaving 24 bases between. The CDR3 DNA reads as TGTGCCAGCAGTTACTCGAGCGGGGGACAGGGTTATTCAAGAGATACGCAGTATTTT. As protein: CASSYSSGGQGYSRDTQYF.

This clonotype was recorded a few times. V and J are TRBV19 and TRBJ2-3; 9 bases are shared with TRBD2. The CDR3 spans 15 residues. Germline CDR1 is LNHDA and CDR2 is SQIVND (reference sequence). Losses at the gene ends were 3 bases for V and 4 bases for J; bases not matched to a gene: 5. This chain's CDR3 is CASSIPAGGPDTQYF. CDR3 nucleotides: TGTGCCAGTAGTATTCCAGCGGGGGGCCCAGATACGCAGTATTTT.

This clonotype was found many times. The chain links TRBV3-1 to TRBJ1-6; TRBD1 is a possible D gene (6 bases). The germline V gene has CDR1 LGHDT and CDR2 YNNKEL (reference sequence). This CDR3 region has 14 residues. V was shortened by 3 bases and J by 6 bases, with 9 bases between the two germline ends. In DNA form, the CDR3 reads TGTGCCAGCAGCCAGAGGGGGTCTAATTCACCCCTCCACTTT. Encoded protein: CASSQRGSNSPLHF.

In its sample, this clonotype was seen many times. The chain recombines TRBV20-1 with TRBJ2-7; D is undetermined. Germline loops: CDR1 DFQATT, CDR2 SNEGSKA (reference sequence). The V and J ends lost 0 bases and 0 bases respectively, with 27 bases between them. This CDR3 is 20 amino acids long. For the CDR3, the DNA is TGCAGTGCTAGAGATCTTGGGGTCAGTTCGAAACCTTTTGGCTCCTACGAGCAGTACTTC. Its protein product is CSARDLGVSSKPFGSYEQYF.

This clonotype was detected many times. The CDR3 sequence is CASSLRRMGLRNTEAFF. The CDR3 DNA follows: TGTGCCAGCAGCTTAAGGAGGATGGGATTGCGGAACACTGAAGCTTTCTTT. J is TRBJ1-1 and V is TRBV7-9, with no clear D. The CDR3 spans 17 residues. Between the trimmed V and J ends, which lost 2 bases and 1 base, there was a span of 17 bases. Germline V gene sequence: CDR1 SEHNR, CDR2 FQNEAQ (reference sequence).

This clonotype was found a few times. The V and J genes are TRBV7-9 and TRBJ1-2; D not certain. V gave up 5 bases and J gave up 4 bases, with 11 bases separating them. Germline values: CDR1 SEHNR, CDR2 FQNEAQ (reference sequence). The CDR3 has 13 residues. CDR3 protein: CASSPEPLYGYTF. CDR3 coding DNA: TGTGCCAGCAGCCCTGAGCCTCTCTATGGCTACACCTTC.

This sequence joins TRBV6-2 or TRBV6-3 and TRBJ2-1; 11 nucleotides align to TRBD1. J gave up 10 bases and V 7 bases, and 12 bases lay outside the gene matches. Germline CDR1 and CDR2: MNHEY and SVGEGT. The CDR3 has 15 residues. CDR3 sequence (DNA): TGTGCCAGCACCAAGAAGGACAGGGGGCGTCAAGAGCAGTTCTTC. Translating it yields CASTKKDRGRQEQFF.

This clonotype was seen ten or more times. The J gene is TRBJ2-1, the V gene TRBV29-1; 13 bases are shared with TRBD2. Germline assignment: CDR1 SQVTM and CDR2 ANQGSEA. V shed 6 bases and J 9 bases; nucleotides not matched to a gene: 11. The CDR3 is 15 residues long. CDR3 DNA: TGCAGCGTCCAGAGGACTAGCGGGAGATTAGGTGAGCAGTTCTTC. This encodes CSVQRTSGRLGEQFF.